This TCR beta chain was captured in a study of blood T cell repertoires in COVID-19. From germline, CDR1 is SGHTS and CDR2 YDEGEE. CDR3 length equals 17 residues. With V trimmed by 4 bases and J by 3 bases, 7 bases remained unmatched. Sequencing used immunoSEQ multiplex PCR; TCRdb keeps in-frame clones, though not all of them. The profile shows approximately 50,000 clones, roughly 84% of them singletons. This receptor was obtained from a human donor in a cohort sampled during active COVID-19. The rearrangement uses TRBV5-8 and TRBJ2-3; 14 positions match TRBD2. The sequencing input was peripheral blood. The CDR3 region is CASSLGTSGSRTDTQYF. DNA for the CDR3: TGTGCCAGCAGCCTAGGGACTAGCGGGAGCAGAACAGATACGCAGTATTTT.